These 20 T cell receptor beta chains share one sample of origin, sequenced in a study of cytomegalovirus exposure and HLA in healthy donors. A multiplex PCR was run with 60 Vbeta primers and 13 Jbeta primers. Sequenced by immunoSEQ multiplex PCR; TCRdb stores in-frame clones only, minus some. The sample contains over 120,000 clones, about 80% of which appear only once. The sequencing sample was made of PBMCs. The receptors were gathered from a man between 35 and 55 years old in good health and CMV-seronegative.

This CDR3 is CASRPPGLASNEQFF. As DNA, the CDR3 is TGTGCCAGCAGACCACCGGGACTAGCGAGCAATGAGCAGTTCTTC. This sequence joins TRBV11-2 and TRBJ2-1; 10 bases agree with TRBD2. This CDR3 is built from 15 residues. Germline assignment: CDR1 SGHAT and CDR2 FQNNGV. The J segment lost 6 bases and the V segment lost 6 bases, leaving 8 bases of the junction unmatched.

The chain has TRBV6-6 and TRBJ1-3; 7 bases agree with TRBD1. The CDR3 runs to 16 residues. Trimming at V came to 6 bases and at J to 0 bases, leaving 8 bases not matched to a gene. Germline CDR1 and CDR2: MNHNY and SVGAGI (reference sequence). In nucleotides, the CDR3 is TGTGCCAGCAGGCCCGGGACAGCTAACTCTGGAAACACCATATATTTT. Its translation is CASRPGTANSGNTIYF.

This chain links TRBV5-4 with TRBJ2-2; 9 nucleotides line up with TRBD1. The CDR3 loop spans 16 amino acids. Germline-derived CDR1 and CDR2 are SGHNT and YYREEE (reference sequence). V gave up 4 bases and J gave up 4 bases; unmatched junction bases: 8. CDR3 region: CASSLGQGRRTGELFF. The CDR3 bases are TGTGCCAGCAGCCTTGGACAGGGGCGGCGCACCGGGGAGCTGTTTTTT. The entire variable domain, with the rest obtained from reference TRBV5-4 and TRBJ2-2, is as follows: ETGVTQSPTHLIKTRGQQVTLRCSSQSGHNTVSWYQQALGQGPQFIFQYYREEENGRGNFPPRFSGLQFPNYSSELNVNALELDDSALYLCASSLGQGRRTGELFFGEGSRLTVL.

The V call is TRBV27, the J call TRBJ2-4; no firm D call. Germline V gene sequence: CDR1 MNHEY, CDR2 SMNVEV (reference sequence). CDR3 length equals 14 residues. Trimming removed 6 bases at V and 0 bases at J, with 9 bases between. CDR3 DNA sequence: TGTGCCAGCAGCCCCAGTTTAGCCAAAAACATTCAGTACTTC. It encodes CASSPSLAKNIQYF.

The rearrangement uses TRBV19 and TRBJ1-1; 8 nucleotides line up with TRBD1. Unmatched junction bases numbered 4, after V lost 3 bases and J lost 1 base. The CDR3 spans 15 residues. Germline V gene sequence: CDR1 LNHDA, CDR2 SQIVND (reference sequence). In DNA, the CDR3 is TGTGCCAGTAGTATGCTACAGGGGGGGAACACTGAAGCTTTCTTT. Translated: CASSMLQGGNTEAFF.

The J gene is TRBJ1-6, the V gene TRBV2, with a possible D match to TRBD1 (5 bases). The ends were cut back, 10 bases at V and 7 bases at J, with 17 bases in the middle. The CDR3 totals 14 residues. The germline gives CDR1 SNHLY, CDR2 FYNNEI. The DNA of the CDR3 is TGTGCCAACAACAAAAGGGGAACGAATTCACCCCTCCACTTT. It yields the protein CANNKRGTNSPLHF.

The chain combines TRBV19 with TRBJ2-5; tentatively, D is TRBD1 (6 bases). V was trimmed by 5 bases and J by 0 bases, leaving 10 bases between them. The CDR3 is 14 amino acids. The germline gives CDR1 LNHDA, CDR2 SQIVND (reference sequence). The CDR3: CASSGTTYQETQYF. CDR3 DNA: TGTGCCAGTAGTGGGACAACGTACCAAGAGACCCAGTACTTC.

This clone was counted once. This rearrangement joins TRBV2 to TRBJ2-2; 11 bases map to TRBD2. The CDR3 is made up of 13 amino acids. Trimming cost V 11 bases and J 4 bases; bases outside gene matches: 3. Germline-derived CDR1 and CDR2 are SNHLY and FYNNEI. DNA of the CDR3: TGTGCCGGCGGGACTAGCGGCACCGGGGAGCTGTTTTTT. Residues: CAGGTSGTGELFF.

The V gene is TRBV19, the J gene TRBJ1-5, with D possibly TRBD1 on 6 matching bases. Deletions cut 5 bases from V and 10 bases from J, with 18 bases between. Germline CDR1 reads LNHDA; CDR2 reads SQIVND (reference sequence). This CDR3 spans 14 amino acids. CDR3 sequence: CASSPRDTLFPQHF. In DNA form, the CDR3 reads TGTGCCAGTAGTCCAAGGGACACCCTCTTCCCCCAGCATTTT.

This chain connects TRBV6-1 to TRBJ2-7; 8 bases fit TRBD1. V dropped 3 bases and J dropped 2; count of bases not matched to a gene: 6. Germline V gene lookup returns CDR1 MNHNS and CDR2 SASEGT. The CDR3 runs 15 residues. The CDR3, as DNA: TGTGCCAGCAGTGAGGGGCGACAGGGGACCTACGAGCAGTACTTC. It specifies CASSEGRQGTYEQYF.

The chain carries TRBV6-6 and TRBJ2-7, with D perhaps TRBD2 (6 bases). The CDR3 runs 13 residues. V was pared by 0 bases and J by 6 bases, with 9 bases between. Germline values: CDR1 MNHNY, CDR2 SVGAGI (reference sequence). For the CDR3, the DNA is TGTGCCAGCAGTTACTCCCCCGGGGGCGAGCAGTACTTC. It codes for CASSYSPGGEQYF.

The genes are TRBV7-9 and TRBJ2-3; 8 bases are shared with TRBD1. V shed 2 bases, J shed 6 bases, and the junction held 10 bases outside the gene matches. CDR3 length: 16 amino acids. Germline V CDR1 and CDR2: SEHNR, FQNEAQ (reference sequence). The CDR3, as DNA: TGTGCCAGCAGCTTATTGCCAGGGGGCGTTTGGGATACGCAGTATTTT. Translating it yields CASSLLPGGVWDTQYF.

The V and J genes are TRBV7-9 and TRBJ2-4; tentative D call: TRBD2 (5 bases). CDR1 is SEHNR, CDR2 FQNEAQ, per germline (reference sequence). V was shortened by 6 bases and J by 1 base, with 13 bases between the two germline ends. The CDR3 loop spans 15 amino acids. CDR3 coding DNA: TGTGCCAGCAGTTCTGACGGCGGGGCCAAAAACATTCAGTACTTC. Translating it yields CASSSDGGAKNIQYF.

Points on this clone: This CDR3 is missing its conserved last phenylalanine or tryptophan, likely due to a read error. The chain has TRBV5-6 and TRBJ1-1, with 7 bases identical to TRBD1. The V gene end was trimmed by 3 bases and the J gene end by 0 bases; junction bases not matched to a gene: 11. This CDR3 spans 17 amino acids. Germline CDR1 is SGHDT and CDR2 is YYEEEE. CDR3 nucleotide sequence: TGTGCCAGCAGCTCTTCTCGGGACAGATCTTTGAACACTGAAGCTTTCGTT. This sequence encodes CASSSSRDRSLNTEAFV.

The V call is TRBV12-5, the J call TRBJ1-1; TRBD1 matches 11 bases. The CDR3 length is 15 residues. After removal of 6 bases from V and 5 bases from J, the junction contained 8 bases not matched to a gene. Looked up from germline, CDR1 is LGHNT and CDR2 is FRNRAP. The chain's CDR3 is CASGRDRGGRTEAFF. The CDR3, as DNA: TGTGCTAGTGGCCGGGACAGGGGGGGTCGAACTGAAGCTTTCTTT.

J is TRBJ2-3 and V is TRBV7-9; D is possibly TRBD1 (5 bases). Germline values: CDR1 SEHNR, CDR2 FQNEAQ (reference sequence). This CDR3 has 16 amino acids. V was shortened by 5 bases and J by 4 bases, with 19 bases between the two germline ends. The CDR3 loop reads CASSPTTEVVADTQYF. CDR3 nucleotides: TGTGCCAGCAGCCCAACGACAGAGGTGGTTGCAGATACGCAGTATTTT.

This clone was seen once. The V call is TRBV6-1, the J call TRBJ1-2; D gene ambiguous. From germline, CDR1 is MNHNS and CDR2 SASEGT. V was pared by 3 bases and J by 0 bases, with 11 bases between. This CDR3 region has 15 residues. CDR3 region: CASSESPTANYGYTF. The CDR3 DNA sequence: TGTGCCAGCAGTGAGTCCCCCACAGCTAACTATGGCTACACCTTC.

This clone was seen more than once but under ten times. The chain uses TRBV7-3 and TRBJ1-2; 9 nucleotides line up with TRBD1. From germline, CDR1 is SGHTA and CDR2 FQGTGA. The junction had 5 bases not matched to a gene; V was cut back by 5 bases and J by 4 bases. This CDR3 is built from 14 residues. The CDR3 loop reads CASSPGQGRYGYTF. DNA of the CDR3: TGTGCCAGCAGCCCCGGACAGGGGCGCTATGGCTACACCTTC.

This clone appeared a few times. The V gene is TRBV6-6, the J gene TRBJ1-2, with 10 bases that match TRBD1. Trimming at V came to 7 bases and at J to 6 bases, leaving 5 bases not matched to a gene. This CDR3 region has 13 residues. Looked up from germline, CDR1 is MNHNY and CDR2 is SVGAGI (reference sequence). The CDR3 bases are TGTGCCAGCACCGGACAGGGGGACCATGGCTACACCTTC. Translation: CASTGQGDHGYTF.

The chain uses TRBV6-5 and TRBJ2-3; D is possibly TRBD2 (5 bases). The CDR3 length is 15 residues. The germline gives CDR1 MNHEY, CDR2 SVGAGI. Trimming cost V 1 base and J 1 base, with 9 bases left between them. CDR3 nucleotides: TGTGCCAGCAGTTACTGGGGAGACGGCACAGATACGCAGTATTTT. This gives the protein CASSYWGDGTDTQYF.